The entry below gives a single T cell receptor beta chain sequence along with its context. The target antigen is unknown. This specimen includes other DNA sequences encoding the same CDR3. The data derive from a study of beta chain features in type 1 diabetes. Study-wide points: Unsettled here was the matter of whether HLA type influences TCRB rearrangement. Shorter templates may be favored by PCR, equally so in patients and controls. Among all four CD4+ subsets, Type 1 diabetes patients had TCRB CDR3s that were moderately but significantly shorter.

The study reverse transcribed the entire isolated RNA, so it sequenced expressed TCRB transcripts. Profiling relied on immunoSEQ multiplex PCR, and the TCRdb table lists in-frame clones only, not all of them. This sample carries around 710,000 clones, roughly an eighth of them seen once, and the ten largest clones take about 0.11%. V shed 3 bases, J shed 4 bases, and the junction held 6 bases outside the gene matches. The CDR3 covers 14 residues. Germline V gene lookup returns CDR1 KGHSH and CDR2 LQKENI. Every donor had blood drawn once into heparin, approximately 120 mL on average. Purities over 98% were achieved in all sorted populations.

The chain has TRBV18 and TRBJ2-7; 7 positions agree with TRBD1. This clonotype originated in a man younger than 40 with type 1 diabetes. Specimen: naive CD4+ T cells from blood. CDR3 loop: CASSPRQGAYEQYF. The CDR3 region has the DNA TGTGCCAGCTCACCCAGACAGGGAGCGTACGAGCAGTACTTC.